This TCR beta chain was recorded in a study of CD8+CD57+ T cells in acquired aplastic anemia. Findings and caveats of the study: Patients versus controls showed no significant CD8+ Simpson's diversity difference.

CDR3 length equals 15 residues. V lost 2 bases to trimming and J lost 9 bases, with 17 bases between them. The V gene's germline CDR1 is SEHNR and CDR2 FQNEAQ (reference sequence). Selection for sequencing was limited to patients who had shown CD8+CD57+ cell expansion by flow cytometry. This clonotype was found many times. Its antigen is undetermined. Template material for TCR beta VDJ and CDR3 profiling consisted of genomic DNA. TCRdb analysed the reads with MiXCR anew, one entry per CDR3 protein. The sample includes approximately 220,000 distinct CDR3 sequences, about half of them seen just once. Material: sorted CD4+, CD8+, or CD8+CD57+ T cells (not recorded which) from PBMCs. The TCR sequence derives from a human donor with aplastic anemia. The rearrangement uses TRBV7-9 and TRBJ2-1; TRBD1 is a possible D gene (5 bases). CDR3: CASSLSEDTFPEQFF. The CDR3 DNA follows: TGTGCCAGCAGCTTATCCGAGGACACCTTCCCTGAGCAGTTCTTC. Full variable domain (outside the CDR3, taken from reference TRBV7-9 and TRBJ2-1): DTGVSQNPRHKITKRGQNVTFRCDPISEHNRLYWYRQTLGQGPEFLTYFQNEAQLEKSRLLSDRFSAERPKGSFSTLEIQRTEQGDSAMYLCASSLSEDTFPEQFFGPGTRLTVL.